A selection of T cell receptor beta chains follows, all from one sample in a study of T-cell memory formation after mild COVID-19. MiXCR, applied by TCRdb to the 5' RACE reads, yields one record per CDR3 protein. Here the sample spans 150,000 to 200,000 distinct CDR3 sequences, approximately 15% being singletons. Sequences were obtained from PBMCs or a T cell subset sorted from them (not recorded which). The receptors were gathered from an adult woman who had mild COVID-19 (a few samples of this study predate the infection). Cell type and time point are not known. Both conserved end residues are part of each CDR3. A D gene is named only where the DNA matches it firmly. Clone sizes are given selectively: once, few, many, or a class where the clone is expanded.

DNA: TGTGCCAGCAGCTTTGGCACCGGGGAGCTGTTTTTT
CDR3: CASSFGTGELFF
D: -
size: many
J: TRBJ2-2
V: TRBV7-9

DNA: TGTGCCAGCAGTAAGACTAGCGTAACCTACAATGAGCAGTTCTTC
CDR3: CASSKTSVTYNEQFF
D: TRBD2
size: few
J: TRBJ2-1
V: TRBV2

DNA: TGTGCCAGCAGCCAATCCGGGACGGGGGATCAGCCCCAGCATTTT
CDR3: CASSQSGTGDQPQHF
D: -
size: -
J: TRBJ1-5
V: TRBV12-3/TRBV12-4

DNA: TGTGCCAGCAGCCATAGGACTGGGGTGCAGACCCAGTACTTC
CDR3: CASSHRTGVQTQYF
D: -
size: -
J: TRBJ2-5
V: TRBV3-1

DNA: TGTGCCATTACTAGCGGTCCCTACAATGAGCAGTTCTTC
CDR3: CAITSGPYNEQFF
D: TRBD2
size: few
J: TRBJ2-1
V: TRBV12-3/TRBV12-4

DNA: TGTGCCACCAGTGATTTGCAGTCCCCCTCGAGCGCAGATACGCAGTATTTT
CDR3: CATSDLQSPSSADTQYF
D: -
size: -
J: TRBJ2-3
V: TRBV24-1

DNA: TGCGCCAGCAGCATAGACCAGGGGAGCAATCAGCCCCAGCATTTT
CDR3: CASSIDQGSNQPQHF
D: -
size: few
J: TRBJ1-5
V: TRBV5-1

DNA: TGTGCCAGCAGTCCGCGGATCAGGGAAAACGAGCAGTACTTC
CDR3: CASSPRIRENEQYF
D: -
size: many
J: TRBJ2-7
V: TRBV25-1

DNA: TGTGCCAGCAGCACTCGAAACCCGGGACAGGGTTATAAAAATTCACCCCTCCACTTT
CDR3: CASSTRNPGQGYKNSPLHF
D: TRBD1
size: -
J: TRBJ1-6
V: TRBV7-6

DNA: TGTGCCAGCAGTCCCCTCCGGGACAGAAATCAGCCCCAGCATTTT
CDR3: CASSPLRDRNQPQHF
D: TRBD1
size: few
J: TRBJ1-5
V: TRBV27

DNA: TGTGCCAGCAGTTTATACAGGAGAAGCAATCAGCCCCAGCATTTT
CDR3: CASSLYRRSNQPQHF
D: -
size: -
J: TRBJ1-5
V: TRBV28

DNA: TGTGCCAGCAGCACTACAGGGTCCACTAGCACAGATACGCAGTATTTT
CDR3: CASSTTGSTSTDTQYF
D: -
size: -
J: TRBJ2-3
V: TRBV7-2

DNA: TGCGCCAGCAGCTTACAGGGACAGGGGAACACTGAAGCTTTCTTT
CDR3: CASSLQGQGNTEAFF
D: TRBD1
size: -
J: TRBJ1-1
V: TRBV4-1

DNA: TGTGCCAGCAGCCAAAGGGACAGGTACACTGAAGCTTTCTTT
CDR3: CASSQRDRYTEAFF
D: TRBD1
size: few
J: TRBJ1-1
V: TRBV3-1

DNA: TGCGCCAGCAGCTTGGGGTACTCCACTGAAGCTTTCTTT
CDR3: CASSLGYSTEAFF
D: -
size: -
J: TRBJ1-1
V: TRBV5-1

DNA: TGTGCCAGCAGCACACCTCAGGGCCGCTCTGGGGCCAACGTCCTGACTTTC
CDR3: CASSTPQGRSGANVLTF
D: -
size: few
J: TRBJ2-6
V: TRBV7-9

DNA: TGTGCCAGCAGCTTGGGCCGACCTGAGCAGTACTTC
CDR3: CASSLGRPEQYF
D: -
size: -
J: TRBJ2-7
V: TRBV5-6

DNA: TGTGCCAGTAGTACCCGGGACAGGGGTCCCCTGGGGACCCAGTACTTC
CDR3: CASSTRDRGPLGTQYF
D: TRBD1
size: -
J: TRBJ2-5
V: TRBV19

DNA: TGTGCCAGCAGCCCTACCGGGCCTTCAGGCTATGGCTACACCTTC
CDR3: CASSPTGPSGYGYTF
D: -
size: few
J: TRBJ1-2
V: TRBV12-3/TRBV12-4

DNA: TGCGCCAGCAGCTTCGGCGGGGGGGCCGGAGAGACCCAGTACTTC
CDR3: CASSFGGGAGETQYF
D: TRBD2
size: few
J: TRBJ2-5
V: TRBV5-1

DNA: TGTGCCACCAGTCCCAGGACAGCGCTTATCACAGATACGCAGTATTTT
CDR3: CATSPRTALITDTQYF
D: -
size: -
J: TRBJ2-3
V: TRBV24-1

DNA: TGTGCCAGCAGCAATTGGGTGAAGAACACTGAAGCTTTCTTT
CDR3: CASSNWVKNTEAFF
D: -
size: few
J: TRBJ1-1
V: TRBV3-1

DNA: TGTGCCAGCAGCTTGTTAGCGGGGGGAAGAGAGACCCAGTACTTC
CDR3: CASSLLAGGRETQYF
D: TRBD2
size: many
J: TRBJ2-5
V: TRBV5-6

DNA: TGTGCCAGCAGTCACTCCGGACACTCCAATCAGCCCCAGCATTTT
CDR3: CASSHSGHSNQPQHF
D: -
size: few
J: TRBJ1-5
V: TRBV12-3/TRBV12-4

DNA: TGCGCCAGCAGCCCACGACTAGCGGGGGGGCGAAACACCGGGGAGCTGTTTTTT
CDR3: CASSPRLAGGRNTGELFF
D: TRBD2
size: few
J: TRBJ2-2
V: TRBV5-1

DNA: TGCAGCGTCGACAGAAGAGAGACCCAGTACTTC
CDR3: CSVDRRETQYF
D: -
size: few
J: TRBJ2-5
V: TRBV29-1

DNA: TGTGCCACCAGTGGGACACCCTCCTACGAGCAGTACTTC
CDR3: CATSGTPSYEQYF
D: -
size: -
J: TRBJ2-7
V: TRBV24-1

DNA: TGTGCCAGCTCACCGCCCGGACAGGGAGAGACCCAGTACTTC
CDR3: CASSPPGQGETQYF
D: TRBD1
size: few
J: TRBJ2-5
V: TRBV18

DNA: TGTGCCAGCAGCCCCACGCCCTCTGGAGGGAACACCGGGGAGCTGTTTTTT
CDR3: CASSPTPSGGNTGELFF
D: -
size: few
J: TRBJ2-2
V: TRBV7-3

DNA: TGCGCCAGCAGCCTGCGGACAGGGGCCCCCGGGGAGCTGTTTTTT
CDR3: CASSLRTGAPGELFF
D: TRBD1
size: few
J: TRBJ2-2
V: TRBV5-1

DNA: TGTGCCAGCAGCGGAGGACTAGCGGGGAGGGAGACCCAGTACTTC
CDR3: CASSGGLAGRETQYF
D: TRBD2
size: few
J: TRBJ2-5
V: TRBV5-5

DNA: TGCAGTGCTAGAGTATTGGCGGGAGGGGGGAATGAGCAGTTCTTC
CDR3: CSARVLAGGGNEQFF
D: TRBD2
size: many
J: TRBJ2-1
V: TRBV20-1

DNA: TGCGCCAGCAGCACGAATTCCGGGACAGCAAACACCATATATTTT
CDR3: CASSTNSGTANTIYF
D: TRBD1
size: -
J: TRBJ1-3
V: TRBV5-1

DNA: TGTGCCAGCAGTTTTGGGCGGGAGTTGGGCACCGGGGAGCTGTTTTTT
CDR3: CASSFGRELGTGELFF
D: TRBD2
size: few
J: TRBJ2-2
V: TRBV27

DNA: TGCGCCAGCAGTACAGGGGGAATCTCTGGGGCCAACGTCCTGACTTTC
CDR3: CASSTGGISGANVLTF
D: TRBD1
size: -
J: TRBJ2-6
V: TRBV4-1

DNA: TGTGCCAGCAGTTTTCCCCTAGCGGGTACGAACACCGGGGAGCTGTTTTTT
CDR3: CASSFPLAGTNTGELFF
D: TRBD2
size: few
J: TRBJ2-2
V: TRBV12-3/TRBV12-4

DNA: TGTGCCAGCAGCCCGGTTTCGTCGCAGGGTCCGCAGTACTTC
CDR3: CASSPVSSQGPQYF
D: -
size: -
J: TRBJ2-7
V: TRBV6-2/TRBV6-3

DNA: TGTGCCAGCAGTTACGATTTTGGAAATAGGAGGGATGGACCTTCGAGATTGAATGAGCAGTTCTTC
CDR3: CASSYDFGNRRDGPSRLNEQFF
D: -
size: -
J: TRBJ2-1
V: TRBV6-5

DNA: -
CDR3: CSVGDGTSVSF
D: -
size: -
J: TRBJ2-5
V: TRBV29-1

DNA: TGCAGCGTTGAAGACCCACAGGGACCCTATGGCTACACCTTC
CDR3: CSVEDPQGPYGYTF
D: -
size: few
J: TRBJ1-2
V: TRBV29-1

DNA: TGTGCCAGCAGCCAAGACCTGCTGGCGGGAGCTAGGCCCGAGCAGTACTTC
CDR3: CASSQDLLAGARPEQYF
D: TRBD2
size: -
J: TRBJ2-7
V: TRBV14

DNA: TGTGCCACCAGTGATTTTAGCGGGAGTAGGGTTGAGCAGTTCTTC
CDR3: CATSDFSGSRVEQFF
D: TRBD2
size: few
J: TRBJ2-1
V: TRBV24-1

DNA: TGTGCCAGCACTCTTGGACCTACCACAGATACGCAGTATTTT
CDR3: CASTLGPTTDTQYF
D: -
size: many
J: TRBJ2-3
V: TRBV12-3/TRBV12-4

DNA: TGTGCCAGCAGCTTTGAGCGGCAATACCAAGAGACCCAGTACTTC
CDR3: CASSFERQYQETQYF
D: -
size: few
J: TRBJ2-5
V: TRBV13

DNA: TGCGCCAGCAGCGCATCCTCCGGGACCTACTCCTACGAGCAGTACTTC
CDR3: CASSASSGTYSYEQYF
D: -
size: few
J: TRBJ2-7
V: TRBV10-2